These T cell receptor beta chains were read from a single sample in a study of cytomegalovirus exposure and HLA in healthy donors. Here immunoSEQ multiplex PCR was the method, and the copy in TCRdb shows in-frame clones only, minus some. The table shows about 83,000 clones, with roughly 79% occurring only once. Sequencing input: PBMCs. The source is a woman in her twenties or thirties in good health and CMV-seronegative. The CDR3 runs from the conserved cysteine through the conserved F or W.

v_call cdr3_aa
TRBV6-6 CASSYDSNEKLFF
TRBV30 CAWSVGGGGYTF
TRBV29-1 CSVEDVRRADTQYF
TRBV7-3 CASSFRNTGELFF
TRBV28 CASSSIGTGDQETQYF
TRBV29-1 CSVVSPVWLTEAFF
TRBV7-9 CASSLVQGSITDTQYF
TRBV28 CASAQGGLGELFF
TRBV19 CASSMTGQGRSEQYF
TRBV7-9 CSSSFRSGRGTADEQFF
TRBV29-1 CSATRSSYNEQFF
TRBV27 CASSLRARQGRSGANVLTF
TRBV7-2 CASSLLGATNYGYTF
TRBV10-3 CASAQDTGLGFGQYF
TRBV13 CASSFLARGTGELFF
TRBV15 CATSRDPLGSGELFF
TRBV25-1 CASRSDRAPGNTIYF
TRBV6-6 CASSTRLAGNTGELFF
TRBV29-1 CSVGTSQETQYF
TRBV5-1 CASSLAGVGEGSIHEQYF
TRBV12-2 CASRLAPDGQGLRYGYTF
TRBV27 CATGRLALGLETDTQYF
TRBV10-3 CAISESRGTGGGEKLFF
TRBV28 CASSTPSGLAGVEQYF
TRBV28 CASSSRGQTPNYGYTF
TRBV20-1 CSAPGPGRSFF
TRBV7-8 CASSSNRGREKLFF
TRBV19 CATQTGNTEAFF
TRBV28 CASSPRWPNTGELFF